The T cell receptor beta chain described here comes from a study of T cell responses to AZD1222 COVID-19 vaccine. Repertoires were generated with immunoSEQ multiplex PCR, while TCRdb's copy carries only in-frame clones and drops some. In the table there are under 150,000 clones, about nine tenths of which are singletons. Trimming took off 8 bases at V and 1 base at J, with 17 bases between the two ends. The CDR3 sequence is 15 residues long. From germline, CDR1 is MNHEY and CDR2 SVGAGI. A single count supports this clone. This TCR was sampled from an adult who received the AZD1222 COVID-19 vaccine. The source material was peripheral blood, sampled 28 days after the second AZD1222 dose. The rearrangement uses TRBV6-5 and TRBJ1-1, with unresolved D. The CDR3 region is CASFGRPSRNTEAFF. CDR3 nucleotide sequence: TGTGCCAGCTTCGGCCGGCCTTCCCGGAACACTGAAGCTTTCTTT.